This T cell receptor beta chain was retrieved from a study of T cell responses to AZD1222 COVID-19 vaccine (dated by TCRdb to the early 2020s). In the study overall: Because spike-specific TCR depth and breadth did not differ between the two schedules, AZD1222 recipients who got a second dose at roughly 4 weeks were pooled with those who got a second dose at roughly 12 weeks. TCR sequencing was performed for 233 trial participants, of whom 200 to 210 were given two doses of AZD1222 and around 25 were given two doses of MenACWY control vaccine. Trial participants were enrolled into age subgroups of 18-55, 56-69 and 70-plus years, which contained roughly 150, 30 and 60 TCR-sequenced participants, respectively. Paper-wide results and their limitations: Only five or six AZD1222 recipients were SARS-CoV-2 seropositive at baseline, limiting conclusions about previously exposed vaccinees. Most participants were white British and females outnumbered males, and the authors suggested that clonal diversity may have been underestimated. Because no samples from the day 14 peak response were available, repertoires could be characterized only after the peak T cell response. In the small 56-69-year group, the increase in depth fell short of significance, most likely because of low power. Epitopes outside the regions mutated in the B.1.351 and B.1.1.7 variants were reportedly recognized by nearly half of the unique spike-specific TCRs. CD4 TCRs associated with the vaccine covered the entire spike protein, and the dominant responses were in regions 160-218 and 743-854. Spike-specific TCR breadth and depth rose significantly after two AZD1222 doses compared with day 0 and with MenACWY recipients.

With regard to this clone: No cognate antigen has been identified for it. Base qualities are not recorded, but no much larger clone differs from it by a single base.

V is shortened by 3 bases, J by 0 bases, and the region joining them spans 13 bases. According to the germline V gene, CDR1 reads SGDLS and CDR2 reads YYNGEE. Counted from cysteine to phenylalanine, this CDR3 has 16 amino acids. The kept DNA is CDR3 alone, 48 bases in frame from the first base. Taken with the paper, the label for time point translates to: baseline before first vaccination. Samples from vaccinated people were obtained from the UK trials COV001 and COV002, which included a single-blind randomized controlled phase 2/3 trial of AZD1222 (ChAdOx1 nCoV-19) in healthy adults. For TCRbeta chain sequencing, PBMC samples were collected from trial participants at day 0 and at day 28 after the second dose. The CDR3 regions of human TCRbeta chains were subjected to immunosequencing. The published analysis was carried out like this. TCRs in the repertoires were compared against a reference library of SARS-CoV-2-specific TCRs that had been generated with the MIRA antigen-specificity platform. Breadth was defined as the fraction of unique TCRs that were SARS-CoV-2-associated, and depth was defined as the fraction of total T cells that were SARS-CoV-2-associated. Each spike-specific TCR was assigned to its reactive spike region and to a CD4 or CD8 class using the MIRA data. Log10-transformed breadth and depth values were compared by one-way ANOVA with Sidak's multiple comparisons tests. The clones in this table, taken by TCRdb from immuneACCESS, are in-frame only. Not every clone is retained; where verified, under half of the shortfall comes from an unresolved V gene, and the cause of the rest is unknown. For V, J and clone size, that table is used; D and trimming come from the DNA. Across this sample there are roughly 150,000 clones, with around 90% seen only once. About 1.3% of the sample lies in the top ten.

This chain joins TRBV9 to TRBJ1-3, with no D gene named confidently. The input for sequencing was peripheral blood, taken on day 0 of AZD1222 vaccination. This TCR came from an adult in good health. The CDR3 sequence is CASSAIQTPSGNTIYF. DNA sequence: TGTGCCAGCAGCGCGATACAGACCCCCTCTGGAAACACCATATATTTT.